The source of this T cell receptor beta chain is a study of regulatory T cells. Primers: 52 TRBV forward and 13 TRBJ reverse. Using immunoSEQ multiplex PCR, the repertoire was profiled, and TCRdb retains in-frame clones only, with some absent. The sample holds about 32,000 clones, roughly 90% seen once. Comments on this clone: As yet, its antigen is unknown.

CDR3 length: 12 amino acids. Germline lookup yields CDR1 SGHRS and CDR2 YFSETQ. V trimming: 0 bases; J trimming: 13 bases; junction bases outside the gene matches: 4. All CD3G-deficient patients showed autoimmunity, more severe in two. Notes on the study in general: Hydrophobic residues at CDR3 positions 6 and 7 were enriched in conventional CD4+ T cells of CD3G-deficient patients.

The chain has TRBV5-1 and TRBJ2-1; TRBD1 matches at 7 bases. The sequenced sample was conventional CD4+ T cells sorted from blood. This sequence was found in a person under 35 with CD3G deficiency. CDR3 sequence reads: CASSLGQGGQFF. Here the CDR3 DNA reads TGCGCCAGCAGCTTGGGACAGGGTGGACAGTTCTTC.